What follows describes a single T cell receptor beta chain. The sample belongs to a study of blood T cell repertoires in COVID-19. Across the whole study: Donors in the United States, Italy and Spain gave samples during acute or convalescent COVID-19. PBMCs, B-cell-depleted T cells, or T cells provided the cDNA or gDNA that made up the material.

As handled by the study authors: Reference gene primer amplification in the assay estimated nucleated cell counts. Sequencing used immunoSEQ multiplex PCR; TCRdb keeps in-frame clones, though not all of them. That table gives V, J and clone size, and the DNA gave D and trimming. This sample carries tens of thousands of clones, roughly 86% of them seen once, and the ten largest clones take 15% to 20%. CDR1 and CDR2 from the germline V gene are SEHNR and FQNEAQ (reference sequence). J gave up 3 bases and V 5 bases, and 7 bases lay outside the gene matches. This CDR3 is 15 amino acids long. The V and J genes are TRBV7-9 and TRBJ1-2, with 9 bases lining up with TRBD1. This receptor was obtained from a man aged 60 to 75 with active or convalescent COVID-19. Sequenced: peripheral blood. The CDR3 loop is CASSARDRDDYGYTF. In DNA form, the CDR3 reads TGTGCCAGCAGCGCCAGGGACAGGGACGACTATGGCTACACCTTC.